Listed below are T cell receptor beta chains from one sample, sequenced in a study of T cell repertoires in cytomegalovirus infection. One entry per CDR3 protein results from TCRdb running MiXCR on the reads. This table has approximately 300,000 distinct CDR3 sequences, around 29% appearing once. What these receptors recognize is not known. Sequencing was performed on cultured PBMCs, taken from culture after CMV antigen stimulation. The receptors were gathered from a human donor in good health (CMV status not recorded). Some clones in this sample may be carry-over from other donors' samples. Both conserved end residues are part of each CDR3. D genes are given only for firm matches. Size is stated for part of the rows, as once, few or many counts, or as a class when the clone is expanded.

clone size,V gene,J gene,D gene,CDR3 DNA,CDR3 protein
once,TRBV14,TRBJ2-7,TRBD2,TGTGCCAGCAGCCCGCGTGATAGCGGGAGGTACGAGCAGTACTTC,CASSPRDSGRYEQYF
NA,TRBV30,TRBJ1-5,NA,TGTGCCTGGAGTGTCCAGGGGTGGGATCAGCCCCAGCATTTT,CAWSVQGWDQPQHF
few,TRBV7-8,TRBJ2-1,TRBD2,TGTGCCAGCAGCTTACTAGCGGGGGAGTACAATGAGCAGTTCTTC,CASSLLAGEYNEQFF
few,TRBV5-1,TRBJ1-4,NA,TGCGCCAGCAAATCGGGTCCTGCGGAGAACGTACTGTTTTTT,CASKSGPAENVLFF
NA,TRBV11-2,TRBJ2-2,NA,TGTGCCAGCACTACCTTTGGTATCGAGAACACCGGGGAGCTGTTTTTT,CASTTFGIENTGELFF
NA,TRBV23-1,TRBJ2-1,TRBD2,TGCGCCAGCAGTCATCCCCCCCTGGGGAGCGGGAGGGAGAATGAGCAGTTCTTC,CASSHPPLGSGRENEQFF
few,TRBV6-5,TRBJ2-7,NA,TGTGCCAGCAGTTTAAAGTGGGATACTTACGAGCAGTACTTC,CASSLKWDTYEQYF
few,TRBV7-2,TRBJ2-2,TRBD1,TGTGCCAGCAGCACGGACAGGGGACGGAGCGGGGAGCTGTTTTTT,CASSTDRGRSGELFF
NA,TRBV19,TRBJ2-7,NA,TGTGCCAGTAGTATTGGGCGGCGGAACGAGCAGTACTTC,CASSIGRRNEQYF
NA,TRBV19,TRBJ2-1,TRBD2,TGTGCCAGTAGTGTCGGGACTAGCGGGGGGGCCTTGAATGAGCAGTTCTTC,CASSVGTSGGALNEQFF
many,TRBV12-3/TRBV12-4,TRBJ1-5,TRBD1,TGTGCCAGCAGTCGTAGGGACAGGTTCAATCCTAGCAATCAGCCCCAGCATTTT,CASSRRDRFNPSNQPQHF
NA,TRBV12-3/TRBV12-4,TRBJ2-7,TRBD2,TGTGCCAGCAGCCCCTGGACAGGGACTAGCGGTCTCCTACGAGAGCAGTACTTC,CASSPWTGTSGLLREQYF
few,TRBV7-9,TRBJ2-3,NA,TGTGCCAGCAACGTTGGGGGAACAGATACGCAGTATTTT,CASNVGGTDTQYF
few,TRBV7-2,TRBJ1-1,NA,TGTGCCAGCAGCCGCCAGGCCTCCGGTTTCACTGAAGCTTTCTTT,CASSRQASGFTEAFF
few,TRBV5-6,TRBJ2-3,NA,TGTGCCAGCAGCTTGGCAGTAGCGCGGTCGTATTTT,CASSLAVARSYF
NA,TRBV5-4,TRBJ2-3,TRBD2,TGTGCCAGCAGCACTTCTGGACTAGCGGGGGGTGATACGCAGTATTTT,CASSTSGLAGGDTQYF